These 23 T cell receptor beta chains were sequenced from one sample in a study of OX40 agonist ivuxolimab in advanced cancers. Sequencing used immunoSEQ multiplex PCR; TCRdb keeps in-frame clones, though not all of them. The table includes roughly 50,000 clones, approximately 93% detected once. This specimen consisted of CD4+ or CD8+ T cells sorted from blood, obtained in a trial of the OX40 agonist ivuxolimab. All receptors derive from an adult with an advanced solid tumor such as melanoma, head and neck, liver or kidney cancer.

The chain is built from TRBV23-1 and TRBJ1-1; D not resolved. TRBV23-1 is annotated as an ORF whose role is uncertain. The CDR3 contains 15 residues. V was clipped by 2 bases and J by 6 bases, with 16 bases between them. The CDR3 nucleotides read TGCGCCAGCAGTCAAGCGGGAAACGGTCATGCTGAAGCTTTCTTT. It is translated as CASSQAGNGHAEAFF.

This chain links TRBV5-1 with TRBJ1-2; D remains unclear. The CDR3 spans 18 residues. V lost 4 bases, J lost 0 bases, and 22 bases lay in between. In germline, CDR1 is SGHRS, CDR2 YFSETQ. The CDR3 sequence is CASSPAGLSYGTNYGYTF. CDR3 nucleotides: TGCGCCAGCAGCCCCGCTGGTCTATCTTACGGGACTAACTATGGCTACACCTTC.

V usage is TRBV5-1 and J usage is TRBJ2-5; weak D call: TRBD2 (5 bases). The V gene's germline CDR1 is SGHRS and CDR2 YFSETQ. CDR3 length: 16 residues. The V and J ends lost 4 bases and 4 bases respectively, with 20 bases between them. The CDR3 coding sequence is TGCGCCAGCAGCCCGGAGGCTAGCCGGTTAGGAGAGACCCAGTACTTC. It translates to CASSPEASRLGETQYF.

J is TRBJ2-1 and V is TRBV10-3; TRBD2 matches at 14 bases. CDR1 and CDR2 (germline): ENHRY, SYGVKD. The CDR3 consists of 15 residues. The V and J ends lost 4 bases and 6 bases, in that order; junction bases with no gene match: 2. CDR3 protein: CAISGGLAGVNEQFF. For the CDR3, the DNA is TGTGCCATCAGTGGGGGACTAGCGGGAGTCAATGAGCAGTTCTTC.

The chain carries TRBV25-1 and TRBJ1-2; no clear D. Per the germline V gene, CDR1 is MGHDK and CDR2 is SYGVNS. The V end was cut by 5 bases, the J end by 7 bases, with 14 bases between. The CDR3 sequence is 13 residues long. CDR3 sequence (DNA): TGTGCCAGCAGTTTTCGCGGCGGTTCTGGCTACACCTTC. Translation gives CASSFRGGSGYTF.

DNA for the CDR3: TGTGCCAGCTCACCAATGGTGGGCTTCAATGAGCAGTTCTTC. Protein sequence: CASSPMVGFNEQFF. The chain recombines TRBV18 with TRBJ2-1; D remains ambiguous. Trimming took off 2 bases at V and 6 bases at J, with 11 bases between the two ends. Per germline, CDR1 KGHSH and CDR2 LQKENI. The CDR3 is 14 residues long.

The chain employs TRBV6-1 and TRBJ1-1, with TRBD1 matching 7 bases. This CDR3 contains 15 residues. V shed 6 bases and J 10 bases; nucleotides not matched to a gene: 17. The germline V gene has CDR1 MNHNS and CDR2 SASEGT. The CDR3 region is CASRYRQGKVDVAFF. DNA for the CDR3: TGTGCCAGCAGATACCGACAGGGAAAAGTGGATGTAGCTTTCTTT.

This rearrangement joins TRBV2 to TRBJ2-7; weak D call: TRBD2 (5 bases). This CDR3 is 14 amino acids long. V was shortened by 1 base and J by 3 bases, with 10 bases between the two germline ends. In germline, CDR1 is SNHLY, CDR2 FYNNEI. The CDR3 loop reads CASSEGGLYYEQYF. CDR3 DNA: TGTGCCAGCAGTGAAGGTGGACTTTACTACGAGCAGTACTTC.

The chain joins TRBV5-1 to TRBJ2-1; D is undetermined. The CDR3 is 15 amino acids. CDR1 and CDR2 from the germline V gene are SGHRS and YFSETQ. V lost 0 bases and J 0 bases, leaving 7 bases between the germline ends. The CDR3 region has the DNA TGCGCCAGCAGCTTGGGTCTATCCTCCTACAATGAGCAGTTCTTC. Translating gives CASSLGLSSYNEQFF.

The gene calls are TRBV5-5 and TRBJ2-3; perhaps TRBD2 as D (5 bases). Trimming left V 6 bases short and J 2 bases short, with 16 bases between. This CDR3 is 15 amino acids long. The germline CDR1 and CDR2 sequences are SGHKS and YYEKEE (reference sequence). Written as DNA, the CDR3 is TGTGCCAGCACCCCGAGGGCGGAAAACACAGATACGCAGTATTTT. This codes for CASTPRAENTDTQYF.

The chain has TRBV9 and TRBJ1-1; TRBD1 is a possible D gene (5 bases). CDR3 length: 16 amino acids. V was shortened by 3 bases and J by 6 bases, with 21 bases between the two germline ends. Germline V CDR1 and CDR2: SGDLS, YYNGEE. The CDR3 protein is CASSGKRGAPGPEAFF. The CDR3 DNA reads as TGTGCCAGCAGCGGCAAGAGAGGGGCGCCGGGCCCTGAAGCTTTCTTT.

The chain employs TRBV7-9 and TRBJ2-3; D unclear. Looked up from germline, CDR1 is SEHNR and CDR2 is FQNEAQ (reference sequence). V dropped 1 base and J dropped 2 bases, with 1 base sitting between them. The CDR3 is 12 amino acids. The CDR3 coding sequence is TGTGCCAGCAGCTTAGACACAGATACGCAGTATTTT. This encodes CASSLDTDTQYF.

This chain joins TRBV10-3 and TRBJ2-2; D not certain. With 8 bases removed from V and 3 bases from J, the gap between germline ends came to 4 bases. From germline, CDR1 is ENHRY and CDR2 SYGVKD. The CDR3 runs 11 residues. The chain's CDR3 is CAIGDTGELFF. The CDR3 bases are TGTGCCATCGGGGACACCGGGGAGCTGTTTTTT.

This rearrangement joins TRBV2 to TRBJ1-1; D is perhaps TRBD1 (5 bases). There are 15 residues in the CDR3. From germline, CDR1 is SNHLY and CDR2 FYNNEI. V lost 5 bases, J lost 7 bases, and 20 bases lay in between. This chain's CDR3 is CASSPPGGRASEAFF. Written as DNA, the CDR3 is TGTGCCAGCAGTCCCCCGGGGGGTAGGGCGAGTGAAGCTTTCTTT.

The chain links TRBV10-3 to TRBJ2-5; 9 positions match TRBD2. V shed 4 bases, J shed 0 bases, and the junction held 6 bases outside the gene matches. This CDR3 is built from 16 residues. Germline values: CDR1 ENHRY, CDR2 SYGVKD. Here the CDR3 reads CAISGGGLAYQETQYF. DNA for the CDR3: TGTGCCATCAGTGGAGGGGGACTAGCTTACCAAGAGACCCAGTACTTC.

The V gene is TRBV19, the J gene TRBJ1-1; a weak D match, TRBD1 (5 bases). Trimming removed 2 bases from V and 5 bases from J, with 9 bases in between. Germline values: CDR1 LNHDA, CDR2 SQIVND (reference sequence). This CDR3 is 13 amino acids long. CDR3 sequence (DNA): TGTGCCAGTAGTATACAGGGCGGTACTGAAGCTTTCTTT. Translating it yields CASSIQGGTEAFF.

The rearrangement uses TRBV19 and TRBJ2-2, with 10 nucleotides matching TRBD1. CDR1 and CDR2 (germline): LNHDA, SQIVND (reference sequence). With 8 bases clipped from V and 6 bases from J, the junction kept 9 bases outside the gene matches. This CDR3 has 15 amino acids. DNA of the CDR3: TGTGCCAGTGCTGACAGGGGGCAGGGGGCCGGGGAGCTGTTTTTT. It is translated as CASADRGQGAGELFF.

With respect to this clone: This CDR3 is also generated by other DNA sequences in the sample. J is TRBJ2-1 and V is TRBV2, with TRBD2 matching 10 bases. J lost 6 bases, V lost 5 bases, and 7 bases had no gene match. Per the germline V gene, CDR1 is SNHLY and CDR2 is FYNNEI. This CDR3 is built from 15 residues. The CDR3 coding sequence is TGTGCCAGCAGTCTGAGCGGGGGGGCCTTCAATGAGCAGTTCTTC. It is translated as CASSLSGGAFNEQFF.

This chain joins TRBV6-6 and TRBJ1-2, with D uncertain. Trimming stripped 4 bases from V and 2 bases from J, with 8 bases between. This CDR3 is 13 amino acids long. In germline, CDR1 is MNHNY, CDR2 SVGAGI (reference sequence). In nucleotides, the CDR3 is TGTGCCAGCAGTTTCGGGAGAAACTATGGCTACACCTTC. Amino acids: CASSFGRNYGYTF.

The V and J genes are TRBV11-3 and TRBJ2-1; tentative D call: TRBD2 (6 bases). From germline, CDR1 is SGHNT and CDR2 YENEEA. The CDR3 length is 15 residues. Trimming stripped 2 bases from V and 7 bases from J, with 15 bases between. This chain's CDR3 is CASSLRAGTGNEQFF. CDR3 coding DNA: TGTGCCAGCAGCTTAAGGGCGGGAACGGGGAATGAGCAGTTCTTC. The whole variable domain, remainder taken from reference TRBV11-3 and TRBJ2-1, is EAGVVQSPRYKIIEKKQPVAFWCNPISGHNTLYWYLQNLGQGPELLIRYENEEAVDDSQLPKDRFSAERLKGVDSTLKIQPAELGDSAVYLCASSLRAGTGNEQFFGPGTRLTVL.

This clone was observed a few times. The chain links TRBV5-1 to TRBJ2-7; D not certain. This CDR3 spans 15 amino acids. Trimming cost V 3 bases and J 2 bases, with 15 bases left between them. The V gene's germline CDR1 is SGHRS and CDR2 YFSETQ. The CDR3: CASSSGPRGTYEQYF. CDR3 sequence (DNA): TGCGCCAGCAGCTCCGGACCTAGAGGCACCTACGAGCAGTACTTC.

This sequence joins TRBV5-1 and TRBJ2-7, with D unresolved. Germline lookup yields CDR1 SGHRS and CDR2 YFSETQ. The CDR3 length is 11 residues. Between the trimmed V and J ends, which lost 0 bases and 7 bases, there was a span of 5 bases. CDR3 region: CASSLEGEQYF. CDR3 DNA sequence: TGCGCCAGCAGCTTGGAGGGAGAGCAGTACTTC.

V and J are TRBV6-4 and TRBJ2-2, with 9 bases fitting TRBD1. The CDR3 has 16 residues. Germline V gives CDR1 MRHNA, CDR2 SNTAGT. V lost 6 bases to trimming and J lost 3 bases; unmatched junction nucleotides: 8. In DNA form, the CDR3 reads TGTGCCAGCAGACAGGGGGCAGATCAGTACACCGGGGAGCTGTTTTTT. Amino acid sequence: CASRQGADQYTGELFF.